The 21 T cell receptor beta chains below were found in one sample sequenced in a study of shared clonotypes between healthy human individuals. Data came from immunoSEQ multiplex PCR; TCRdb stores just in-frame clones and leaves some out. The table shows 75,000 to 100,000 clones, with less than 50% occurring only once. The sequencing input was PBMCs. The receptors were gathered from a woman aged 40 to 50 in good health. Some clones in this sample may be carry-over from other donors' samples.

The rearrangement joins TRBV6-1 to TRBJ2-1; a possible D gene is TRBD2 (6 bases). The V gene's germline CDR1 is MNHNS and CDR2 SASEGT. The CDR3 consists of 14 residues. Trimming stripped 3 bases from V and 8 bases from J, with 14 bases between. The CDR3 coding sequence is TGTGCCAGCAGTGAGGCCCGGGAGCGGGATGAGCAGTTCTTC. Amino acid sequence: CASSEARERDEQFF.

This clone was detected many times. The gene calls are TRBV4-2 and TRBJ1-5; tentative D call: TRBD1 (6 bases). The V gene's germline CDR1 is LGHNA and CDR2 YNFKEQ. This CDR3 contains 15 residues. Trimming removed 3 bases at V and 8 bases at J, with 17 bases between. CDR3 in amino acids: CASSQDQGFGEPQHF. CDR3 bases: TGTGCCAGCAGCCAGGATCAGGGGTTTGGGGAGCCCCAGCATTTT.

Note on this clone: This may come from a read error, since a much larger clone is one base off. This chain joins TRBV6-1 and TRBJ2-5, with D possibly TRBD1 on 5 matching bases. The J call could be wrong; TRBJ2-7 is a better fit for the DNA end. Germline V gene data show CDR1 as MNHNS and CDR2 as SASEGT. The length of the CDR3 is 15 residues. The CDR3 sequence: CASSARTWSPYEQYF. In DNA form, the CDR3 reads TGTGCCAGCAGTGCTAGGACATGGTCTCCTTACGAGCAGTACTTC.

This clone has ten or more counts. The V call is TRBV4-2, the J call TRBJ2-3; no firm D call. The CDR3 consists of 15 residues. Per the germline V gene, CDR1 is LGHNA and CDR2 is YNFKEQ. V was pared by 0 bases and J by 3 bases, with 10 bases between. The CDR3 DNA follows: TGTGCCAGCAGCCAAGAAAGTACAGCAACAGATACGCAGTATTTT. Its translation: CASSQESTATDTQYF.

This sequence joins TRBV29-1 and TRBJ1-1; weak D call: TRBD1 (5 bases). In germline, CDR1 is SQVTM, CDR2 ANQGSEA. CDR3 size: 13 residues. V was trimmed by 1 base and J by 8 bases, leaving 14 bases between them. The CDR3 sequence: CSVEAGGWSEAFF. The CDR3 nucleotides are TGCAGCGTTGAAGCGGGGGGATGGTCCGAAGCTTTCTTT. The full variable domain, completed using reference TRBV29-1 and TRBJ1-1, is SAVISQKPSRDICQRGTSLTIQCQVDSQVTMMFWYRQQPGQSLTLIATANQGSEATYESGFVIDKFPISRPNLTFSTLTVSNMSPEDSSIYLCSVEAGGWSEAFFGQGTRLTVV.

A few counts support this clone. The chain uses TRBV4-1 and TRBJ2-5; a weak D match, TRBD2 (6 bases). The germline V and J ends were trimmed by 4 bases and 1 base, with 10 bases remaining between them. The CDR3 runs to 14 residues. CDR1 MGHRA and CDR2 YSYEKL come from the germline V gene. Here the CDR3 reads CASSLTGSQETQYF. CDR3 sequence (DNA): TGCGCCAGCAGCCTAACCGGGAGCCAAGAGACCCAGTACTTC.

With regard to this clone: Possible read error: a much larger clone is one base away. Other DNA sequences in this specimen translate into the identical CDR3. The chain links TRBV29-1 to TRBJ1-4, with a tentative D call TRBD1 (5 bases). V shed 5 bases and J shed 7 bases, with 14 bases lying between them. Germline V gene data show CDR1 as SQVTM and CDR2 as ANQGSEA. CDR3 length: 13 amino acids. CDR3 region: CSVLGQPGEKLFF. For the CDR3, the DNA is TGCAGCGTTTTGGGGCAGCCTGGTGAAAAACTGTTTTTT.

The rearrangement joins TRBV7-9 to TRBJ2-5, with TRBD2 matching 7 bases. V lost 5 bases and J lost 2; bases outside the gene matches: 11. CDR3 length: 16 residues. CDR1 is SEHNR, CDR2 FQNEAQ, per germline (reference sequence). In DNA form, the CDR3 reads TGTGCCAGCAGCCAACCCTCCGGCGGGGGTCAAGAGACCCAGTACTTC. Its protein is CASSQPSGGGQETQYF.

The rearrangement joins TRBV28 to TRBJ2-5; D gene uncertain. The last part of the DNA fits TRBJ2-7 better; the J call may be wrong. The CDR3 extends over 13 amino acids. Per germline, CDR1 MDHEN and CDR2 SYDVKM. The CDR3 nucleotides read TGTGCCAGCAGTCAACGGTACTCCTACGAGCAGTACTTC. Protein: CASSQRYSYEQYF.

This clone was observed a few times. The chain uses TRBV5-4 and TRBJ2-4; TRBD1 aligns across 7 bases. CDR3 size: 16 residues. Trimming removed 4 bases from V and 0 bases from J; junction bases left unmatched: 7. Germline V gene sequence: CDR1 SGHNT, CDR2 YYREEE (reference sequence). The CDR3 region is CASSTGTDKAKNIQYF. For the CDR3, the DNA is TGTGCCAGCAGCACCGGGACAGATAAAGCCAAAAACATTCAGTACTTC.

The chain links TRBV5-1 to TRBJ2-2, with 11 positions matching TRBD1. J lost 7 bases, V lost 3 bases, and 8 bases had no gene match. CDR1 and CDR2 (germline): SGHRS, YFSETQ. The CDR3 consists of 16 residues. This chain's CDR3 is CASSWTGGVKVGELFF. The CDR3 coding sequence is TGCGCCAGCAGCTGGACAGGGGGCGTTAAAGTCGGGGAGCTGTTTTTT.

The gene calls are TRBV30 and TRBJ2-7, with a tentative D call TRBD2 (6 bases). CDR1 is GTSNPN, CDR2 SVGIG, per germline (reference sequence). The ends were cut back, 1 base at V and 9 bases at J, with 13 bases in the middle. The CDR3 length is 12 residues. CDR3 nucleotide sequence: TGTGCCTGGAGTGGCCTAGCGCTCGCGCAGTACTTC. It specifies CAWSGLALAQYF.

This chain joins TRBV11-3 and TRBJ1-2; TRBD1 might be the D (6 bases). V shed 0 bases and J shed 6 bases, with 11 bases lying between them. Germline loops: CDR1 SGHNT, CDR2 YENEEA. This CDR3 contains 14 residues. CDR3 bases: TGTGCCAGCAGCTTAGATCGAGCAGGGGATGGCTACACCTTC. This sequence encodes CASSLDRAGDGYTF.

Ten or more counts support this clone. The rearrangement links TRBV4-1 to TRBJ2-7; 8 bases map to TRBD2. Germline CDR1 and CDR2: MGHRA and YSYEKL. The CDR3 has 16 amino acids. The V segment lost 4 bases and the J segment 10 bases; nucleotides outside the gene matches: 18. The CDR3 reads CASSRTPGLAQLGQYF. DNA for the CDR3: TGCGCCAGCAGCCGCACGCCCGGACTAGCTCAACTCGGTCAGTACTTC.

The chain couples TRBV5-4 to TRBJ2-7; TRBD2 might be the D (5 bases). This CDR3 contains 13 residues. Germline loops: CDR1 SGHNT, CDR2 YYREEE (reference sequence). The ends were cut back, 0 bases at V and 4 bases at J, with 8 bases in the middle. CDR3 in amino acids: CASSLGGQYEQYF. Written as DNA, the CDR3 is TGTGCCAGCAGCTTGGGAGGGCAGTACGAGCAGTACTTC.

This chain joins TRBV5-1 and TRBJ1-2; TRBD1 is a possible D gene (5 bases). This CDR3 has 15 residues. V shed 4 bases and J shed 0 bases, with 13 bases lying between them. CDR1 and CDR2 (germline): SGHRS, YFSETQ. CDR3 sequence: CASSQGSTSNYGYTF. Here the CDR3 DNA reads TGCGCCAGCAGCCAGGGTTCCACCTCTAACTATGGCTACACCTTC.

This clone is termed medium-sized. The V and J genes are TRBV10-3 and TRBJ2-7; D not resolved. Between the trimmed V and J ends, which lost 4 bases and 1 base, there was a span of 5 bases. Germline-derived CDR1 and CDR2 are ENHRY and SYGVKD. The CDR3 has 12 amino acids. Here the CDR3 reads CAISAGSYEQYF. The DNA for the CDR3 is TGTGCCATCAGTGCCGGATCCTACGAGCAGTACTTC.

This clone appeared many times. The same CDR3 can be traced to other DNA sequences in this sample. The chain is built from TRBV5-1 and TRBJ2-5; D remains unclear. Germline lookup yields CDR1 SGHRS and CDR2 YFSETQ. This CDR3 has 14 residues. Trimming pared 0 bases from V and 5 bases from J, leaving 11 bases between. The CDR3 DNA reads TGCGCCAGCAGCTTGGGCTCCTTGCAGGAGACCCAGTACTTC. It specifies CASSLGSLQETQYF.

This clone occurred many times. The junction differs from germline at one of its ends, possibly a read error. This sequence joins TRBV10-3 and TRBJ1-2, with 9 nucleotides matching TRBD1. The CDR3 has 12 amino acids. From germline, CDR1 is ENHRY and CDR2 SYGVKD. The CDR3 sequence is CANGDRDYGYTF. The DNA for the CDR3 is TGTGCCAACGGGGACAGGGACTACGGCTACACCTTC.

In its sample, this clone was seen a few times. This chain's CDR3 is CAWSGQGIFEQYF. For the CDR3, the DNA is TGTGCCTGGAGTGGCCAGGGGATCTTCGAGCAGTACTTC. The chain couples TRBV30 to TRBJ2-7; possibly TRBD1 for D (6 bases). The CDR3 has 13 amino acids. Germline V gene data show CDR1 as GTSNPN and CDR2 as SVGIG (reference sequence). V was cut by 1 base and J by 6 bases, with 13 bases left in between.

The chain couples TRBV18 to TRBJ1-2; D perhaps matches TRBD1 (6 bases). CDR1 is KGHSH and CDR2 is LQKENI in the germline V gene. Trimming shortened V by 1 base and J by 0 bases, and 18 bases separated the two germline ends. The CDR3 is 18 amino acids. The CDR3 bases are TGTGCCAGCTCACCACAAAACTTGGGGGCGCTTCCTAACTATGGCTACACCTTC. As protein: CASSPQNLGALPNYGYTF.